What follows describes a single TCR beta chain. Only in-frame clones appear in the TCRdb table, and some are missing; sequencing was by immunoSEQ multiplex PCR. The data hold about 120,000 clones, with over 85% observed a single time. These data belong to a study of control samples from healthy donors and cancer patients. The germline gives CDR1 MGHRA, CDR2 YSYEKL. The V gene end was trimmed by 7 bases and the J gene end by 5 bases; junction bases not matched to a gene: 7. CDR3 size: 14 residues. The source is a man between 25 and 39 years old in good health. Sequencing was done on a sample of blood. The chain links TRBV4-1 to TRBJ1-1; 10 positions agree with TRBD1. The CDR3 DNA sequence: TGCGCCAGCACCCTAGGACAGGGGGGTACTGAAGCTTTCTTT. Translating gives CASTLGQGGTEAFF.